The 6 T cell receptor beta chains given below trace back to one sample, sequenced in a study of T cell responses to AZD1222 COVID-19 vaccine. TCRdb's copy holds only in-frame clones and misses some; the assay was immunoSEQ multiplex PCR. The table lists tens of thousands of clones, approximately 85% of them singletons. Sequencing was performed on peripheral blood, taken 28 days after the second AZD1222 dose. Every receptor here comes from an adult who received the AZD1222 COVID-19 vaccine.

The chain is built from TRBV27 and TRBJ1-2, with TRBD1 matching over 8 bases. CDR3 length: 17 amino acids. Per the germline V gene, CDR1 is MNHEY and CDR2 is SMNVEV (reference sequence). V gave up 0 bases and J gave up 4 bases; unmatched junction bases: 10. DNA of the CDR3: TGTGCCAGCAGTTTATCGTCCCGGCCAGGGGGCTCCTATGGCTACACCTTC. Translation gives CASSLSSRPGGSYGYTF.

J is TRBJ1-2 and V is TRBV5-6, with D maybe TRBD1 (6 bases). The CDR3 sequence is 15 residues long. Trimming removed 4 bases from V and 0 bases from J, with 13 bases in between. Germline V CDR1 and CDR2: SGHDT, YYEEEE. The CDR3, as DNA: TGTGCCAGCAGCCGGCCCAGGGGCCCTAACTATGGCTACACCTTC. It translates to CASSRPRGPNYGYTF.

The V and J genes are TRBV7-8 and TRBJ2-1; the match to TRBD1 covers 12 bases. Germline assignment: CDR1 SGHVS and CDR2 FQNEAQ. J gave up 1 base and V 9 bases, and 10 bases lay outside the gene matches. There are 17 residues in the CDR3. CDR3 coding DNA: TGTGCCAGGCGACCGGGACAGGGGGCTTATTCCTACAATGAGCAGTTCTTC. Protein product: CARRPGQGAYSYNEQFF.

The rearrangement links TRBV27 to TRBJ2-1; D assignment may be TRBD1 or TRBD2 (5 bases each). Germline CDR1 is MNHEY and CDR2 is SMNVEV (reference sequence). This CDR3 spans 19 amino acids. Trimming shortened V by 1 base and J by 1 base, and 20 bases separated the two germline ends. The CDR3 here is CASSLLPLRGRESYNEQFF. In DNA, the CDR3 is TGTGCCAGCAGTTTATTACCTTTACGGGGCAGGGAATCCTACAATGAGCAGTTCTTC.

The DNA for the CDR3 is TGTGCCAGCAGCTTTAATGAGCAGTTCTTC. It codes for CASSFNEQFF. The V gene is TRBV11-2, the J gene TRBJ2-1; D call uncertain. Germline V lookup: CDR1 SGHAT, CDR2 FQNNGV. The V and J ends lost 3 bases and 7 bases respectively, with 1 base between them. CDR3 length: 10 residues.

The rearrangement links TRBV14 to TRBJ2-1; D is unclear. The V gene's germline CDR1 is SGHDN and CDR2 FVKESK. The CDR3 contains 15 residues. The germline V and J ends were trimmed by 5 bases and 0 bases, with 11 bases remaining between them. In DNA form, the CDR3 reads TGTGCCAGCAGCACGTACCCCCGCTCCTACAATGAGCAGTTCTTC. Encoded protein: CASSTYPRSYNEQFF.